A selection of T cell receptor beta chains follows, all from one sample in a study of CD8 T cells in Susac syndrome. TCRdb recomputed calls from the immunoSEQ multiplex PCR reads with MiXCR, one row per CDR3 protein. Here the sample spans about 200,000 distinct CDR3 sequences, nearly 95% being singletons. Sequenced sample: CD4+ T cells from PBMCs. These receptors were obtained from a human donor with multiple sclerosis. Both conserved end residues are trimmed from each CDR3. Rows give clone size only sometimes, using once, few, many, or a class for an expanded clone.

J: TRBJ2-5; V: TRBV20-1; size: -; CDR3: SASEGWKTQY
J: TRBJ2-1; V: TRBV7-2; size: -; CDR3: ASRTKGLNWNEQF
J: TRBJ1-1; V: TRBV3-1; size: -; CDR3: ASSQVSGFVAF
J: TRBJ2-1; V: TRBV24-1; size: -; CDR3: ATSEATEQF
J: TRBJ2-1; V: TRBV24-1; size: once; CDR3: ATSPRLAENFNEQF
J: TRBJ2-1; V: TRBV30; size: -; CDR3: AWSVLWDHNNEQF
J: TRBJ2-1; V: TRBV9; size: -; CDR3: ASSVLAGGNNEQF
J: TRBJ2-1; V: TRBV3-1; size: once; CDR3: ASSQTRDGEQF
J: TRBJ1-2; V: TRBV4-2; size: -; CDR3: ASSQAMGEGVGYGYT
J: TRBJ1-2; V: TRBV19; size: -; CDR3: ASSKDRSYGYT
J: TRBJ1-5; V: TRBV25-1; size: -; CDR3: ASTPTGVNQPQH
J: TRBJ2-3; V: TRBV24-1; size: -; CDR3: ATSDPREGADTQY
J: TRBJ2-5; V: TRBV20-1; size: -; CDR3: SARPGLVVSQY
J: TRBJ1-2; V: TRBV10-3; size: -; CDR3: AISADRDNYGYT
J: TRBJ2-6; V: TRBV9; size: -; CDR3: ASSIWTGGRSGANVLT
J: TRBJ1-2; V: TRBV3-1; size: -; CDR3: ASSQASMGAGGYT
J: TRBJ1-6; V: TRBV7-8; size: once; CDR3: ASSFQGPLH
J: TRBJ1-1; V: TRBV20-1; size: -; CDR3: RTTGLRGLSTEAF